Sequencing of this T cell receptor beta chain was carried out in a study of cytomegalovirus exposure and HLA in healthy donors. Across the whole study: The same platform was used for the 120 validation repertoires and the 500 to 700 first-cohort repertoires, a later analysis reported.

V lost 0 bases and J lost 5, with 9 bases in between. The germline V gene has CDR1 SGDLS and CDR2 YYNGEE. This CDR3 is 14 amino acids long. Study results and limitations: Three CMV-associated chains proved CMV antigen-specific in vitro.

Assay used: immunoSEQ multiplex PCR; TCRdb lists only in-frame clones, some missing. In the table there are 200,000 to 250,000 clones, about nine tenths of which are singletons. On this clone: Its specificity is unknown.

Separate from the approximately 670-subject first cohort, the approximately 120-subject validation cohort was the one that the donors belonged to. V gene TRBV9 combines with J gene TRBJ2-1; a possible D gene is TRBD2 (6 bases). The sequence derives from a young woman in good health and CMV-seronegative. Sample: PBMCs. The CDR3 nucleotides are TGTGCCAGCAGCGTAGGGAGGGGCAACAATGAGCAGTTCTTC. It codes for CASSVGRGNNEQFF.